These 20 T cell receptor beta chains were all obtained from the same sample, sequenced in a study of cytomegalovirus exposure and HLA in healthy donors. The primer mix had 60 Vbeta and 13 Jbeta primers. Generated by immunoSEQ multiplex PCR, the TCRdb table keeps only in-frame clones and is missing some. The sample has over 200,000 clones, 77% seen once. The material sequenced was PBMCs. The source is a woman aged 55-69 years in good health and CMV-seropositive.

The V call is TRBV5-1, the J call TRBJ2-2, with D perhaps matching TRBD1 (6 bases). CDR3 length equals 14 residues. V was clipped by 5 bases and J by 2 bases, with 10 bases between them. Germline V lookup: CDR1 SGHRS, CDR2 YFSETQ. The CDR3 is CASRGTPNTGELFF. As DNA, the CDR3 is TGCGCCAGCAGGGGGACACCCAACACCGGGGAGCTGTTTTTT.

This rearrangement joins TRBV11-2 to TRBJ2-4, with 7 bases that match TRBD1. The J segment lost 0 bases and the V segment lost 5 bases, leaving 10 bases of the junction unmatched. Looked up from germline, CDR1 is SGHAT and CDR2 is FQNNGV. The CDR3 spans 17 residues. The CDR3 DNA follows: TGTGCCAGCAGCCCAAGGACAGGCGATATAGCCAAAAACATTCAGTACTTC. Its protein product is CASSPRTGDIAKNIQYF. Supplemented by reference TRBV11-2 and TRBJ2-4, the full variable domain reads EAGVAQSPRYKIIEKRQSVAFWCNPISGHATLYWYQQILGQGPKLLIQFQNNGVVDDSQLPKDRFSAERLKGVDSTLKIQPAKLEDSAVYLCASSPRTGDIAKNIQYFGAGTRLSVL.

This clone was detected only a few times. The CDR3 DNA is TGTGCCAGCAAGGCGGGGTTATGGAATGAGCAGTTCTTC. Protein: CASKAGLWNEQFF. This chain joins TRBV2 and TRBJ2-1, with D perhaps TRBD2 (6 bases). Trimming left V 7 bases short and J 7 bases short, with 14 bases between. The germline V gene has CDR1 SNHLY and CDR2 FYNNEI. This CDR3 has 13 amino acids. The entire variable domain, with the rest obtained from reference TRBV2 and TRBJ2-1, is as follows: EPEVTQTPSHQVTQMGQEVILRCVPISNHLYFYWYRQILGQKVEFLVSFYNNEISEKSEIFDDQFSVERPDGSNFTLKIRSTKLEDSAMYFCASKAGLWNEQFFGPGTRLTVL.

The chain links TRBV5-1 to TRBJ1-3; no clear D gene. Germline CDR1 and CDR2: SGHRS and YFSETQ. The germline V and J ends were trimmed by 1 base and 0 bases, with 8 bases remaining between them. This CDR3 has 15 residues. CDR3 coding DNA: TGCGCCAGCAGCTTGCAGAGCGGCTCTGGAAACACCATATATTTT. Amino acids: CASSLQSGSGNTIYF.

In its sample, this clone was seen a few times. The CDR3 spells CASSLVGRGNSPLHF. DNA of the CDR3: TGTGCCAGCAGCTTAGTGGGCAGGGGAAATTCACCCCTCCACTTT. This rearrangement joins TRBV11-1 to TRBJ1-6; a possible D gene is TRBD1 (6 bases). This CDR3 spans 15 amino acids. V was shortened by 1 base and J by 7 bases, with 11 bases between the two germline ends. The germline gives CDR1 SGHAT, CDR2 FQDESV (reference sequence).

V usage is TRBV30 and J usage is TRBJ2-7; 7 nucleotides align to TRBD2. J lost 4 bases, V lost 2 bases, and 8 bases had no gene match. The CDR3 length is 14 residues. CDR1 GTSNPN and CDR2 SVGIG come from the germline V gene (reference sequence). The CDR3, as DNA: TGTGCCTGGAGTCTACCGGGACTACCGTACGAGCAGTACTTC. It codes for CAWSLPGLPYEQYF. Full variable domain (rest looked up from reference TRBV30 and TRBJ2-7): SQTIHQWPATLVQPVGSPLSLECTVEGTSNPNLYWYRQAAGRGLQLLFYSVGIGQISSEVPQNLSASRPQDRQFILSSKKLLLSDSGFYLCAWSLPGLPYEQYFGPGTRLTVT.

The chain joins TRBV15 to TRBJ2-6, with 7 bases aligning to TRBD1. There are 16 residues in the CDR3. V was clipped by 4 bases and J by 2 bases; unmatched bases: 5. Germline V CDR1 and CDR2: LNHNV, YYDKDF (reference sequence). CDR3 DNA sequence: TGTGCCACCAGCACGCGGACAGGCACTGGGGCCAACGTCCTGACTTTC. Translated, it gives CATSTRTGTGANVLTF.

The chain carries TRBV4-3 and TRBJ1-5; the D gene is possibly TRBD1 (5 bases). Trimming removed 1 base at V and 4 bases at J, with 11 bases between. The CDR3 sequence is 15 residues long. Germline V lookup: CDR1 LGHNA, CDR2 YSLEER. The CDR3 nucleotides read TGCGCCAGCAGCCAAGTAGTGCAGGGTAATCAGCCCCAGCATTTT. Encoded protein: CASSQVVQGNQPQHF.

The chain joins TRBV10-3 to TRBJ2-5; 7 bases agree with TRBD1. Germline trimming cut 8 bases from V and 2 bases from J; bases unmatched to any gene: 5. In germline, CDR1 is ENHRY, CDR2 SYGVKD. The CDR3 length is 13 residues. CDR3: CAIRPQGQETQYF. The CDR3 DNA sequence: TGTGCCATCCGGCCACAGGGGCAAGAGACCCAGTACTTC.

Written as DNA, the CDR3 is TGTGCCTGGAGTGTCGCAGGGGGGGAGCAGTACTTC. This translates into CAWSVAGGEQYF. The chain employs TRBV30 and TRBJ2-7; tentative D call: TRBD1 (7 bases). V gave up 0 bases and J gave up 7 bases, with 10 bases separating them. CDR1 GTSNPN and CDR2 SVGIG come from the germline V gene (reference sequence). CDR3 size: 12 residues. The full variable domain, completed using reference TRBV30 and TRBJ2-7, is SQTIHQWPATLVQPVGSPLSLECTVEGTSNPNLYWYRQAAGRGLQLLFYSVGIGQISSEVPQNLSASRPQDRQFILSSKKLLLSDSGFYLCAWSVAGGEQYFGPGTRLTVT.

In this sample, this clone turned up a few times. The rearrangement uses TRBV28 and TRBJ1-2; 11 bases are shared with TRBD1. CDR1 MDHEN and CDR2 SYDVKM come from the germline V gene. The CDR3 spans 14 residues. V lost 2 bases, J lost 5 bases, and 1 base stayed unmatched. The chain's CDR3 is CASSLGQGAYGYTF. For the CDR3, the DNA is TGTGCCAGCAGTTTAGGACAGGGGGCATATGGCTACACCTTC.

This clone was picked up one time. In nucleotides, the CDR3 is TGCGCCAGCAGTGCCCTCGACAGGGGCTCCTACGAGCAGTACTTC. Its translation is CASSALDRGSYEQYF. This chain connects TRBV10-1 to TRBJ2-7, with 8 bases matching TRBD1. Per the germline V gene, CDR1 is WNHNN and CDR2 is SYGVQD (reference sequence). This CDR3 spans 15 amino acids. V lost 4 bases, J lost 0 bases, and 5 bases stayed unmatched.

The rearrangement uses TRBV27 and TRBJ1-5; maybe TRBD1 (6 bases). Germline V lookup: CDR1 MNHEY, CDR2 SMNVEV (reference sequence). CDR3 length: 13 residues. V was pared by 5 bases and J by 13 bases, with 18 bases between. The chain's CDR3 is CASSLTYRDLQHF. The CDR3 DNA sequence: TGTGCCAGCAGTCTAACCTACAGGGACCTACAGCATTTT.

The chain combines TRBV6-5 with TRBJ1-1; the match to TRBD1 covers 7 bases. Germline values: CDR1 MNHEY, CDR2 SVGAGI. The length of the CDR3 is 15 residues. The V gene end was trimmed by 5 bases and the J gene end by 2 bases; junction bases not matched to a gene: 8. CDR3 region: CASSRRYRGNTEAFF. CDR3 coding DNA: TGTGCCAGCAGTCGACGCTACAGGGGTAACACTGAAGCTTTCTTT.

CDR3 sequence: CASSQVAGQLQETQYF. CDR3 sequence (DNA): TGTGCCAGCAGCCAAGTGGCCGGACAACTGCAAGAGACCCAGTACTTC. The chain couples TRBV14 to TRBJ2-5, with D possibly being TRBD1 (5 bases). The CDR3 sequence is 16 residues long. V lost 1 base to trimming and J lost 2 bases, with 14 bases between them. Germline-derived CDR1 and CDR2 are SGHDN and FVKESK. Based on the CDR3 plus reference TRBV14 and TRBJ2-5, the full variable domain is EAGVTQFPSHSVIEKGQTVTLRCDPISGHDNLYWYRRVMGKEIKFLLHFVKESKQDESGMPNNRFLAERTGGTYSTLKVQPAELEDSGVYFCASSQVAGQLQETQYFGPGTRLLVL.

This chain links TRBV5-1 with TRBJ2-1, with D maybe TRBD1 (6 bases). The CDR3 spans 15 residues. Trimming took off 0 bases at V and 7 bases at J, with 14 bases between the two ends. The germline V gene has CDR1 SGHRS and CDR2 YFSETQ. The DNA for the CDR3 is TGCGCCAGCAGCTTGGGCAGGGGATTTTGGAATGAGCAGTTCTTC. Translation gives CASSLGRGFWNEQFF. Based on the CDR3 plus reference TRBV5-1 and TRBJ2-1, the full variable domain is KAGVTQTPRYLIKTRGQQVTLSCSPISGHRSVSWYQQTPGQGLQFLFEYFSETQRNKGNFPGRFSGRQFSNSRSEMNVSTLELGDSALYLCASSLGRGFWNEQFFGPGTRLTVL.

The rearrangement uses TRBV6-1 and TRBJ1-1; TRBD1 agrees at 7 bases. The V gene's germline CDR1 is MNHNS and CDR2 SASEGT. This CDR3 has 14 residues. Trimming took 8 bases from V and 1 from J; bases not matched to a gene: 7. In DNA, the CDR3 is TGTGCCAGCCAATTACAGGGGTCGAACACTGAAGCTTTCTTT. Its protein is CASQLQGSNTEAFF.

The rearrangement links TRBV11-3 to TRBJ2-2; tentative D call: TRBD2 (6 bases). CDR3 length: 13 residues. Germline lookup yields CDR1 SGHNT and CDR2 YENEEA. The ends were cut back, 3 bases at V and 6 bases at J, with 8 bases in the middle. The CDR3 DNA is TGTGCCAGCAGCTTCGGGAGTCCCGGGGAGCTGTTTTTT. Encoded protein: CASSFGSPGELFF. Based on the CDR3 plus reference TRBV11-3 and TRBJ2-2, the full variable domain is EAGVVQSPRYKIIEKKQPVAFWCNPISGHNTLYWYLQNLGQGPELLIRYENEEAVDDSQLPKDRFSAERLKGVDSTLKIQPAELGDSAVYLCASSFGSPGELFFGEGSRLTVL.

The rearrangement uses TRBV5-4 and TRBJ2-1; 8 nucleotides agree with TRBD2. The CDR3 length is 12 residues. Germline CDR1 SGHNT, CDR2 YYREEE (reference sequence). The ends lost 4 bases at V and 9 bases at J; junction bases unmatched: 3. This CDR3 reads CASSPLAGEQFF. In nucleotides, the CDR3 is TGTGCCAGCAGCCCCCTAGCGGGTGAGCAGTTCTTC.

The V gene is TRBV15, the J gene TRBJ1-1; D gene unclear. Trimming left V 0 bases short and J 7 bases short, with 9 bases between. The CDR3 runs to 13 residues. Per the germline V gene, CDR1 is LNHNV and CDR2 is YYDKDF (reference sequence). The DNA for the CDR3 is TGTGCCACCAGCAGAGATCTATTAAGTGAAGCTTTCTTT. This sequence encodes CATSRDLLSEAFF.